This T cell receptor beta chain was sequenced in a study of shared clonotypes between healthy human individuals. Germline V gene data show CDR1 as WSHSY and CDR2 as SAAADI. The J segment lost 2 bases and the V segment lost 8 bases, leaving 6 bases of the junction unmatched. This CDR3 region has 13 residues. Deep level was the assay's run setting. Source study methods: From ImmunoSEQ came sequences covering only the junction and carrying no quality scores, so filtering differed. TCRdb keeps only in-frame clones here, not all; method: immunoSEQ multiplex PCR. That table supplies the V and J calls and clone size; D and trimming were determined from the DNA. The sample lists around 88,000 clones, about two thirds occurring once. This clone was seen a few times.

The sequence came from a man under 40 in good health. What was sequenced was memory CD8+ T cells sorted from blood. As for subset: CD45RO+ cells pooled with CCR7-negative TemRA cells. The rearrangement uses TRBV10-2 and TRBJ2-7; 7 bases are a match to TRBD2. The CDR3 loop reads CASCGTIPYEQYF. The DNA of the CDR3 is TGCGCCAGCTGCGGGACTATTCCCTACGAGCAGTACTTC.